The source of this T cell receptor beta chain is a study of metastatic and nonmetastatic thyroid tumors. Overall study context: The study looked at repertoires side by side in blood and in tumor or nodule tissue from malignant and benign thyroid patients. General study points: According to reports, the diversity of TCR beta was significantly higher in malignant thyroid tumors than in benign nodules, and this held in both blood and tumor samples.

Per the authors' pipeline: CDR3 differences across clinicopathological groups were used to build a distant-metastasis classifier for papillary thyroid cancer. TCRdb re-analyzed the PCR reads using MiXCR. These V and J calls originate from TCRdb's pipeline instead of the authors' own analysis. The sample has about 11,000 clones; around 40% are singletons. On this clone: Its antigen is not identified.

Thyroid surgery had not been preceded by any treatment in any patient. The V segment lost 7 bases and the J segment 4 bases; nucleotides outside the gene matches: 9. This CDR3 contains 15 residues. V and J are TRBV12-3 or TRBV12-4 and TRBJ1-1, with TRBD1 identical over 10 bases. Sequenced material: tumor tissue. This TCR came from a female donor with papillary thyroid cancer or a benign thyroid nodule (not recorded which). Some clones in this sample may be carry-over from other donors' samples. DNA for the CDR3: TGTGCCAGCACGCGACCGGGACAGGGGATCACTGAAGCTTTCTTT. Amino acid sequence: CASTRPGQGITEAFF.